This T cell receptor beta chain was recovered during a study of OX40 agonist ivuxolimab in advanced cancers. Study background: Every 2 weeks, patients got intravenous ivuxolimab at one of six dose levels (0.01-10 mg/kg).

On this clone: Its antigen remains unidentified.

Study-level results: Clonal expansion by week 6 occurred in CD4+ and CD8+ blood T cells (at 0.1 to 3.0 mg/kg). Expanded clones were, on average, more numerous in CD8+ T cells than in CD4+.

The CDR3 is 13 residues long. Trimming shortened V by 0 bases and J by 10 bases, and 10 bases separated the two germline ends. Germline V gene sequence: CDR1 SGHDN, CDR2 FVKESK. Clones were sequenced by immunoSEQ multiplex PCR, and TCRdb holds only the in-frame ones, with some missing. The sample contains about 11,000 clones, 77% of which appear only once. The source is an adult with an advanced solid tumor such as melanoma, head and neck, liver or kidney cancer. The material sequenced was CD4+ or CD8+ T cells sorted from blood, taken in a trial of the OX40 agonist ivuxolimab. The chain combines TRBV14 with TRBJ2-1, with D tentatively TRBD1 (5 bases). CDR3: CASSQEGVFEQFF. CDR3 in DNA: TGTGCCAGCAGCCAAGAAGGGGTCTTCGAGCAGTTCTTC.